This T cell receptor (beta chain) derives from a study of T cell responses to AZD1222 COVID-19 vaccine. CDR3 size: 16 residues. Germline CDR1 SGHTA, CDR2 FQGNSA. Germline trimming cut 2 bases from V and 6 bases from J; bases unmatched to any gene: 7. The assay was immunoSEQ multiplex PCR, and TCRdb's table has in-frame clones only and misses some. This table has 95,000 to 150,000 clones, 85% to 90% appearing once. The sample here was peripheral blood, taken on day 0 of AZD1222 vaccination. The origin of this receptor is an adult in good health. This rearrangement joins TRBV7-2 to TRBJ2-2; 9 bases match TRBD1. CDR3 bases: TGTGCCAGCAGCTTAATATCAACAGGGGGCCCCGGGGAGCTGTTTTTT. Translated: CASSLISTGGPGELFF. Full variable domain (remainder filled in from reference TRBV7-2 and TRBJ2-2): GAGVSQSPSNKVTEKGKDVELRCDPISGHTALYWYRQSLGQGLEFLIYFQGNSAPDKSGLPSDRFSAERTGGSVSTLTIQRTQQEDSAVYLCASSLISTGGPGELFFGEGSRLTVL.